The 20 T cell receptor beta chains below come from one sample, sequenced in a study of T cell changes during pregnancy in multiple sclerosis. Only in-frame clones appear in the TCRdb table, and some are missing; sequencing was by immunoSEQ multiplex PCR. The profile shows roughly 70,000 clones, 90% of them singletons. Sequenced here: peripheral blood, sampled in the third trimester of pregnancy. The source of these receptors is a female donor with multiple sclerosis, enrolled in a pregnancy study.

This clone came up a few times. The chain couples TRBV18 to TRBJ1-4; perhaps TRBD1 as D (5 bases). Between the trimmed V and J ends, which lost 3 bases and 8 bases, there was a span of 13 bases. The CDR3 has 14 residues. Germline CDR1 is KGHSH and CDR2 is LQKENI. CDR3 protein: CASSPRRGEEKLFF. The CDR3 region has the DNA TGTGCCAGCTCACCGAGGAGGGGCGAGGAAAAACTGTTTTTT.

This chain uses TRBV30 with TRBJ2-3; 8 nucleotides line up with TRBD2. The germline V gene encodes CDR1 GTSNPN and CDR2 SVGIG (reference sequence). The CDR3 totals 15 residues. V shed 2 bases and J 4 bases; nucleotides not matched to a gene: 8. CDR3 region: CAWSRAGEGPDTQYF. The CDR3 DNA reads as TGTGCCTGGAGTCGAGCGGGAGAAGGGCCAGATACGCAGTATTTT.

This chain connects TRBV6-1 to TRBJ1-1; tentatively, D is TRBD1 (6 bases). With 7 bases removed from V and 5 bases from J, the gap between germline ends came to 17 bases. This CDR3 contains 14 residues. Germline CDR1 is MNHNS and CDR2 is SASEGT. The CDR3 DNA sequence: TGTGCCAGCATACCACAGGGTAGGAAAACTGAAGCTTTCTTT. Translating gives CASIPQGRKTEAFF.

The J gene is TRBJ2-3, the V gene TRBV5-1; D not resolved. The germline V gene has CDR1 SGHRS and CDR2 YFSETQ. Trimming removed 7 bases from V and 0 bases from J, with 15 bases in between. CDR3 length: 15 residues. The CDR3 DNA is TGCGCCAGCTCCGAGCCAACTTATAGCACAGATACGCAGTATTTT. Protein product: CASSEPTYSTDTQYF.

This clone was detected a few times. The V gene is TRBV7-2, the J gene TRBJ1-5; maybe TRBD1 (5 bases). V was trimmed by 5 bases and J by 2 bases, leaving 13 bases between them. The germline V gene encodes CDR1 SGHTA and CDR2 FQGNSA. The CDR3 extends over 15 amino acids. The CDR3 here is CASSPRGFGNQPQHF. The CDR3, as DNA: TGTGCCAGCAGCCCAAGGGGTTTTGGCAATCAGCCCCAGCATTTT.

The chain is built from TRBV7-3 and TRBJ2-3, with 12 bases aligning to TRBD2. The CDR3 loop spans 18 amino acids. Germline V gives CDR1 SGHTA, CDR2 FQGTGA. Trimming took 2 bases from V and 2 from J; bases not matched to a gene: 8. CDR3 loop: CASSLGTSGSWTTDTQYF. DNA for the CDR3: TGTGCCAGCAGCTTAGGGACTAGCGGGTCGTGGACCACAGATACGCAGTATTTT.

A note on this clone: The same CDR3 is also encoded by other DNA sequences in this sample. CDR3 residues: CASSFGGGQETQYF. The CDR3 nucleotides are TGCGCCAGCAGCTTCGGGGGAGGCCAAGAGACCCAGTACTTC. The chain links TRBV5-1 to TRBJ2-5; the D gene is possibly TRBD2 (6 bases). V was shortened by 2 bases and J by 1 base, with 9 bases between the two germline ends. This CDR3 region has 14 residues. The V gene's germline CDR1 is SGHRS and CDR2 YFSETQ.

The chain is built from TRBV5-5 and TRBJ2-3; TRBD2 matches 8 bases. V shed 1 base, J shed 3 bases, and the junction held 4 bases outside the gene matches. Germline V lookup: CDR1 SGHKS, CDR2 YYEKEE (reference sequence). The CDR3 has 15 residues. The CDR3 loop reads CASSLRGGLTDTQYF. The CDR3 nucleotides read TGTGCCAGCAGCTTGCGCGGGGGGCTAACAGATACGCAGTATTTT.

The rearrangement uses TRBV19 and TRBJ2-7; TRBD1 might be the D (6 bases). The CDR3 loop spans 12 amino acids. Per germline, CDR1 LNHDA and CDR2 SQIVND (reference sequence). With 8 bases removed from V and 6 bases from J, the gap between germline ends came to 14 bases. CDR3 protein: CASGPGDGEQYF. Written as DNA, the CDR3 is TGTGCCAGTGGCCCAGGGGACGGCGAGCAGTACTTC.

The rearrangement joins TRBV7-9 to TRBJ2-1; 9 bases are a match to TRBD1. CDR3 length: 13 residues. Unmatched junction bases numbered 5, after V lost 5 bases and J lost 9 bases. Per germline, CDR1 SEHNR and CDR2 FQNEAQ (reference sequence). CDR3 in amino acids: CASSIQGAGEQFF. The CDR3 nucleotides read TGTGCCAGCAGCATACAGGGGGCCGGTGAGCAGTTCTTC.

The count of this clone is one. The V and J genes are TRBV19 and TRBJ1-1; TRBD1 aligns across 7 bases. J was trimmed by 4 bases and V by 6 bases; bases with no gene match: 11. Germline lookup yields CDR1 LNHDA and CDR2 SQIVND (reference sequence). CDR3 length equals 15 residues. The CDR3 reads CASSLPRQGLTEAFF. The CDR3 coding sequence is TGTGCCAGTAGCCTACCTCGACAGGGTCTCACTGAAGCTTTCTTT.

This chain links TRBV7-3 with TRBJ2-7, with D perhaps TRBD2 (7 bases). This CDR3 comprises 15 residues. V gave up 5 bases and J gave up 0 bases, with 14 bases separating them. Germline CDR1 is SGHTA and CDR2 is FQGTGA. The chain's CDR3 is CASSGGRGSSYEQYF. In DNA, the CDR3 is TGTGCCAGCAGCGGGGGGCGGGGGAGCTCCTACGAGCAGTACTTC.

The chain has TRBV4-1 and TRBJ2-7, with D perhaps matching TRBD1 (6 bases). CDR3 length: 17 residues. Trimming cost V 0 bases and J 8 bases, with 23 bases left between them. Germline CDR1 reads MGHRA; CDR2 reads YSYEKL. The CDR3 DNA follows: TGCGCCAGCAGCCAAGATCAGGGTCGACAGGCTTTACCTAAGCAGTACTTC. This gives the protein CASSQDQGRQALPKQYF.

The chain links TRBV30 to TRBJ2-1, with TRBD2 identical over 7 bases. V lost 6 bases to trimming and J lost 7 bases; unmatched junction nucleotides: 6. Germline V lookup: CDR1 GTSNPN, CDR2 SVGIG (reference sequence). This CDR3 has 12 amino acids. The CDR3 is CACHREGNEQFF. The CDR3 DNA reads as TGTGCCTGCCATAGGGAGGGGAATGAGCAGTTCTTC.

The chain carries TRBV27 and TRBJ2-5, with D possibly being TRBD2 (6 bases). CDR1 is MNHEY, CDR2 SMNVEV, per germline (reference sequence). The CDR3 contains 15 residues. V was pared by 5 bases and J by 5 bases, with 18 bases between. The DNA for the CDR3 is TGTGCCAGCAGTAACCCGGGACTTAGCCCCGAGACCCAGTACTTC. Residues: CASSNPGLSPETQYF.

This clone was detected once. The chain uses TRBV19 and TRBJ2-7, with 9 bases identical to TRBD2. Germline-derived CDR1 and CDR2 are LNHDA and SQIVND (reference sequence). The CDR3 totals 14 residues. J lost 7 bases, V lost 3 bases, and 7 bases had no gene match. The CDR3 region is CASSILGTSREQYF. CDR3 DNA sequence: TGTGCCAGTAGTATCCTAGGGACTAGCAGGGAGCAGTACTTC. The variable domain in full, with the rest retrieved from reference TRBV19 and TRBJ2-7, is DGGITQSPKYLFRKEGQNVTLSCEQNLNHDAMYWYRQDPGQGLRLIYYSQIVNDFQKGDIAEGYSVSREKKESFPLTVTSAQKNPTAFYLCASSILGTSREQYFGPGTRLTVT.

The chain carries TRBV6-4 and TRBJ1-5; 7 nucleotides match TRBD1. V dropped 2 bases and J dropped 6; count of bases not matched to a gene: 16. Germline CDR1 reads MRHNA; CDR2 reads SNTAGT. The CDR3 has 18 residues. Written as DNA, the CDR3 is TGTGCCAGCAGTGACACGCGATTCGGGACAGTTAGAACTCAGCCCCAGCATTTT. It yields the protein CASSDTRFGTVRTQPQHF.

This chain links TRBV21-1 with TRBJ1-2; TRBD1 was called by the table and not checked on the DNA. TRBV21-1 is given as a pseudogene. This CDR3 spans 14 amino acids. The CDR3 DNA reads TGTGCCAGCAGTACCGGGACAGGGGACTATGGCTACACCTTC. Translated, it gives CASSTGTGDYGYTF.

V gene TRBV27 combines with J gene TRBJ2-7, with D possibly TRBD1 on 6 matching bases. The CDR3 length is 15 residues. Germline loops: CDR1 MNHEY, CDR2 SMNVEV (reference sequence). Trimming took 2 bases from V and 1 from J, leaving 12 bases between them. The CDR3 bases are TGTGCCAGCAGTTTAGAGTGGGGGCTATCCTACGAGCAGTACTTC. Translated, it gives CASSLEWGLSYEQYF.

Many counts were recorded for this clone. The chain uses TRBV30 and TRBJ1-5; possibly TRBD1 for D (5 bases). Per germline, CDR1 GTSNPN and CDR2 SVGIG (reference sequence). V lost 3 bases to trimming and J lost 2 bases, with 11 bases between them. This CDR3 comprises 14 residues. CDR3 sequence reads: CAWSAAGGNQPQHF. The CDR3 DNA is TGTGCCTGGAGCGCAGCGGGGGGCAATCAGCCCCAGCATTTT.